One sample yielded the 25 T cell receptor beta chains listed below, sequenced in a study of blood T cell repertoires in COVID-19 (TCRdb year 2020). Receptors were amplified or captured by the immunoSEQ multiplex PCR assay. What TCRdb holds here is the immuneACCESS table cut down to in-frame rearrangements. Part of the clones is not present; checked against another copy, under half of the missing clones reflect an unresolved V gene, and the others are unexplained. Counted in this sample were hundreds of thousands of clones; roughly nine tenths of them appeared once. The leading ten clones occupy approximately 0.7% of the sample. Sequencing was carried out using peripheral blood. Receptors originate from a man in his forties with acute or convalescent COVID-19.

This clone has just a few counts. V gene TRBV11-2 combines with J gene TRBJ1-2; D is uncertain. The ends were cut back, 3 bases at V and 7 bases at J, with 9 bases in the middle. This CDR3 spans 12 amino acids. Per germline, CDR1 SGHAT and CDR2 FQNNGV. The CDR3 bases are TGTGCCAGCAGCTTTCGGGAGGGTGGCTACACCTTC. Translation: CASSFREGGYTF. The full variable domain, rest sourced from reference TRBV11-2 and TRBJ1-2, is EAGVAQSPRYKIIEKRQSVAFWCNPISGHATLYWYQQILGQGPKLLIQFQNNGVVDDSQLPKDRFSAERLKGVDSTLKIQPAKLEDSAVYLCASSFREGGYTFGSGTRLTVV.

This clone came up once. The chain recombines TRBV2 with TRBJ1-3; D is possibly TRBD1 (6 bases). V gave up 10 bases and J gave up 4 bases, with 14 bases separating them. Germline V gene lookup returns CDR1 SNHLY and CDR2 FYNNEI. The length of the CDR3 is 13 residues. The CDR3 region is CATSRGRGNTIYF. CDR3 coding DNA: TGTGCCACGTCCAGGGGACGCGGAAACACCATATATTTT.

Note on this clone: In this CDR3 the conserved last residue, phenylalanine or tryptophan, is missing, so a read error is likely. The chain combines TRBV12-3 or TRBV12-4 with TRBJ1-1; D is undetermined. V lost 5 bases and J 5 bases, leaving 9 bases between the germline ends. The CDR3 extends over 12 amino acids. Written as DNA, the CDR3 is TGTGCCAGCAGTCCCCAGTGGACTGAAGCTTTCCTT. Translated: CASSPQWTEAFL.

This clone showed up just a few times. The V gene is TRBV11-1, the J gene TRBJ2-1; D call uncertain. V was shortened by 4 bases and J by 7 bases, with 14 bases between the two germline ends. Looked up from germline, CDR1 is SGHAT and CDR2 is FQDESV (reference sequence). The CDR3 is 14 amino acids. The CDR3 sequence: CASSSVDFMNEQFF. The CDR3 DNA reads TGTGCCAGCAGCTCGGTAGATTTTATGAATGAGCAGTTCTTC.

With respect to this clone: In the same sample, other DNA sequences code for this CDR3. The rearrangement joins TRBV6-5 to TRBJ2-1; TRBD1 might be the D (6 bases). V lost 6 bases and J 7 bases, leaving 13 bases between the germline ends. In germline, CDR1 is MNHEY, CDR2 SVGAGI. CDR3 length: 13 amino acids. CDR3 nucleotide sequence: TGTGCCAGCAGAGTACAGGGTAGGAATGAGCAGTTCTTC. As protein: CASRVQGRNEQFF.

This sequence joins TRBV5-1 and TRBJ1-2; unclear D gene. Germline values: CDR1 SGHRS, CDR2 YFSETQ. V was pared by 4 bases and J by 4 bases, with 14 bases between. CDR3 length equals 14 residues. Here the CDR3 reads CASSTGSGGYGYTF. Written as DNA, the CDR3 is TGCGCCAGCAGCACGGGGAGCGGCGGCTATGGCTACACCTTC. Together with reference TRBV5-1 and TRBJ1-2, the CDR3 gives the full variable domain: KAGVTQTPRYLIKTRGQQVTLSCSPISGHRSVSWYQQTPGQGLQFLFEYFSETQRNKGNFPGRFSGRQFSNSRSEMNVSTLELGDSALYLCASSTGSGGYGYTFGSGTRLTVV.

This clone occurred a few times. The rearrangement links TRBV12-3 or TRBV12-4 to TRBJ1-5; 8 positions agree with TRBD1. V was clipped by 6 bases and J by 5 bases; unmatched bases: 3. The CDR3 totals 13 residues. The DNA for the CDR3 is TGTGCCAGCAGCCCGACAGGGGATCAGCCCCAGCATTTT. Protein sequence: CASSPTGDQPQHF.

This sequence joins TRBV11-2 and TRBJ1-6; 7 nucleotides match TRBD1. The CDR3 totals 17 residues. Germline trimming cut 2 bases from V and 9 bases from J; bases unmatched to any gene: 13. Looked up from germline, CDR1 is SGHAT and CDR2 is FQNNGV. In DNA form, the CDR3 reads TGTGCCAGCAGCTTATTGCTAATGACTTACAGGGGTTCACCCCTCCACTTT. Translation gives CASSLLLMTYRGSPLHF.

The V gene is TRBV29-1, the J gene TRBJ2-7; 9 nucleotides line up with TRBD2. Trimming at V came to 8 bases and at J to 2 bases, leaving 10 bases not matched to a gene. Germline CDR1 is SQVTM and CDR2 is ANQGSEA. The CDR3 covers 14 residues. This chain's CDR3 is CSMGAGGPPYEQYF. As DNA, the CDR3 is TGCAGCATGGGAGCGGGGGGCCCACCCTACGAGCAGTACTTC.

V is TRBV6-5 and J is TRBJ1-1, with 8 bases that match TRBD1. This CDR3 has 13 amino acids. CDR1 is MNHEY and CDR2 is SVGAGI in the germline V gene. V lost 6 bases to trimming and J lost 5 bases; unmatched junction nucleotides: 5. CDR3 sequence: CASRLGQGTEAFF. CDR3 sequence (DNA): TGTGCCAGCAGATTAGGACAGGGAACTGAAGCTTTCTTT.

The chain combines TRBV7-3 with TRBJ1-6; D gene uncertain. The V end was cut by 4 bases, the J end by 6 bases, with 10 bases between. CDR1 and CDR2 from the germline V gene are SGHTA and FQGTGA. CDR3 size: 14 residues. CDR3 sequence: CASSSGWSNSPLHF. CDR3 coding DNA: TGTGCCAGCAGCTCCGGGTGGAGTAATTCACCCCTCCACTTT.

The count of this clone is one. This sequence joins TRBV14 and TRBJ2-5; D perhaps matches TRBD1 (6 bases). The CDR3 contains 15 residues. CDR1 SGHDN and CDR2 FVKESK come from the germline V gene. The ends were cut back, 1 base at V and 2 bases at J, with 11 bases in the middle. CDR3 sequence (DNA): TGTGCCAGCAGCCAAGGGACAGCCCCACAAGAGACCCAGTACTTC. Protein: CASSQGTAPQETQYF.

V usage is TRBV4-3 and J usage is TRBJ1-1; 10 nucleotides line up with TRBD1. Germline V gene data show CDR1 as LGHNA and CDR2 as YSLEER. This CDR3 has 16 residues. V lost 4 bases, J lost 3 bases, and 8 bases stayed unmatched. For the CDR3, the DNA is TGCGCCAGCAGCCCCGGGACAGGGGTGAGGGACACTGAAGCTTTCTTT. This encodes CASSPGTGVRDTEAFF.

CDR3 in DNA: TGTGCCACCAGTGATCCGGGACAGGGGGCTGGTGAGACCCAGTACTTC. Protein product: CATSDPGQGAGETQYF. This chain connects TRBV24-1 to TRBJ2-5; 12 nucleotides match TRBD1. CDR3 length: 16 residues. Germline V gives CDR1 KGHDR, CDR2 SFDVKD. V was pared by 3 bases and J by 5 bases, with 6 bases of the junction left unmatched.

The rearrangement joins TRBV19 to TRBJ1-5; TRBD1 aligns across 8 bases. The V and J ends lost 1 base and 8 bases, in that order; junction bases with no gene match: 1. Germline CDR1 is LNHDA and CDR2 is SQIVND (reference sequence). The CDR3 contains 13 residues. CDR3 nucleotides: TGTGCCAGTAGTATAGCAGGGGGCAAGCCCCAGCATTTT. It specifies CASSIAGGKPQHF. Variable domain in full (rest from reference TRBV19 and TRBJ1-5): DGGITQSPKYLFRKEGQNVTLSCEQNLNHDAMYWYRQDPGQGLRLIYYSQIVNDFQKGDIAEGYSVSREKKESFPLTVTSAQKNPTAFYLCASSIAGGKPQHFGDGTRLSIL.

This chain connects TRBV7-9 to TRBJ2-3, with D possibly TRBD2 on 6 matching bases. This CDR3 has 15 residues. The V end was cut by 4 bases, the J end by 0 bases, with 11 bases between. Germline V gene data show CDR1 as SEHNR and CDR2 as FQNEAQ (reference sequence). CDR3: CASSSKRVSTDTQYF. The CDR3 coding sequence is TGTGCCAGCAGCTCTAAGCGGGTTAGCACAGATACGCAGTATTTT. The whole variable domain, filled in from reference TRBV7-9 and TRBJ2-3, reads DTGVSQNPRHKITKRGQNVTFRCDPISEHNRLYWYRQTLGQGPEFLTYFQNEAQLEKSRLLSDRFSAERPKGSFSTLEIQRTEQGDSAMYLCASSSKRVSTDTQYFGPGTRLTVL.

This chain links TRBV6-5 with TRBJ1-6, with 7 bases that match TRBD1. Per the germline V gene, CDR1 is MNHEY and CDR2 is SVGAGI. CDR3 length: 15 amino acids. Germline trimming cut 5 bases from V and 4 bases from J; bases unmatched to any gene: 5. Here the CDR3 DNA reads TGTGCCAGCAGTCCTGACAGGGAGTATAATTCACCCCTCCACTTT. Translating it yields CASSPDREYNSPLHF.

This sequence joins TRBV27 and TRBJ2-7, with D possibly being TRBD2 (5 bases). Trimming took 6 bases from V and 1 from J, leaving 13 bases between them. The CDR3 consists of 14 residues. Germline CDR1 reads MNHEY; CDR2 reads SMNVEV (reference sequence). The CDR3 sequence is CASREVGASYEQYF. Written as DNA, the CDR3 is TGTGCCAGCAGGGAGGTGGGAGCGTCCTACGAGCAGTACTTC.

The CDR3 DNA sequence: TGTGCCAGCAGCTTCTCCCACCTGGGGGACTTATACGAGCAGTACTTC. It yields the protein CASSFSHLGDLYEQYF. J is TRBJ2-7 and V is TRBV7-8, with D tentatively TRBD2 (6 bases). This CDR3 contains 16 residues. In germline, CDR1 is SGHVS, CDR2 FQNEAQ. Trimming took 3 bases from V and 4 from J, leaving 19 bases between them. Using reference TRBV7-8 and TRBJ2-7 for the parts outside the CDR3, the full variable domain is GAGVSQSPRYKVAKRGQDVALRCDPISGHVSLFWYQQALGQGPEFLTYFQNEAQLDKSGLPSDRFFAERPEGSVSTLKIQRTQQEDSAVYLCASSFSHLGDLYEQYFGPGTRLTVT.

This clone came up once. The chain combines TRBV28 with TRBJ2-1, with 9 bases aligning to TRBD1. V shed 5 bases and J 9 bases; nucleotides not matched to a gene: 5. The CDR3 has 13 amino acids. Germline CDR1 is MDHEN and CDR2 is SYDVKM. The CDR3 nucleotides are TGTGCCAGCAGTACGGGACAGGGTGCTGAGCAGTTCTTC. This sequence encodes CASSTGQGAEQFF.

This rearrangement joins TRBV5-6 to TRBJ2-3, with TRBD1 as a possible D gene (6 bases). CDR1 is SGHDT, CDR2 YYEEEE, per germline. This CDR3 has 12 amino acids. Trimming stripped 7 bases from V and 6 bases from J, with 12 bases between. Written as DNA, the CDR3 is TGTGCCAGCGGCAGGGGAATCGATACGCAGTATTTT. Residues: CASGRGIDTQYF.

The chain carries TRBV14 and TRBJ2-5; 7 nucleotides align to TRBD1. Germline V gives CDR1 SGHDN, CDR2 FVKESK. This CDR3 is 16 amino acids long. The V segment lost 0 bases and the J segment 2 bases; nucleotides outside the gene matches: 6. CDR3 region: CASSQETGHRQETQYF. In DNA form, the CDR3 reads TGTGCCAGCAGCCAAGAGACAGGGCATCGGCAAGAGACCCAGTACTTC.

The chain carries TRBV29-1 and TRBJ2-7; tentative D call: TRBD2 (6 bases). CDR1 and CDR2 from the germline V gene are SQVTM and ANQGSEA. This CDR3 has 15 residues. Trimming left V 2 bases short and J 2 bases short, with 16 bases between. The CDR3 is CSVEFGGTSPYEQYF. Here the CDR3 DNA reads TGCAGCGTTGAATTCGGCGGGACCTCCCCCTACGAGCAGTACTTC.

The chain combines TRBV5-4 with TRBJ2-7; 11 bases fit TRBD2. The CDR3 totals 14 residues. CDR1 and CDR2 from the germline V gene are SGHNT and YYREEE (reference sequence). Trimming at V came to 4 bases and at J to 3 bases, leaving 3 bases not matched to a gene. The CDR3, as DNA: TGTGCCAGCAGCACCGGGACTAGCGGCTACGAGCAGTACTTC. Protein sequence: CASSTGTSGYEQYF.

The genes are TRBV7-8 and TRBJ1-6; 8 nucleotides align to TRBD1. V shed 0 bases, J shed 9 bases, and the junction held 4 bases outside the gene matches. Germline assignment: CDR1 SGHVS and CDR2 FQNEAQ. The CDR3 contains 15 residues. The CDR3 coding sequence is TGTGCCAGCAGCTTAGCCGAGACAGGGGTTTCACCCCTCCACTTT. Protein product: CASSLAETGVSPLHF. The entire variable domain, with the rest obtained from reference TRBV7-8 and TRBJ1-6, is as follows: GAGVSQSPRYKVAKRGQDVALRCDPISGHVSLFWYQQALGQGPEFLTYFQNEAQLDKSGLPSDRFFAERPEGSVSTLKIQRTQQEDSAVYLCASSLAETGVSPLHFGNGTRLTVT.